This T cell receptor (beta chain) is from a study of T cell repertoires in cytomegalovirus infection. Study-level information: Recently identified HLA-C-restricted CMV epitopes were among the peptides used.

The CDR3 is made up of 15 amino acids. Germline CDR1 reads SEHNR; CDR2 reads FQNEAQ (reference sequence). Trimming stripped 4 bases from V and 0 bases from J, with 13 bases between. Study-level results: Individuals carrying CMV plus the relevant HLA were identified by cumulative frequency of public TCR beta families.

Via MiXCR, TCRdb re-called the reads, giving one row per CDR3 protein. The table shows hundreds of thousands of distinct CDR3 sequences, with around 31% occurring only once. A note on this clonotype: Its cognate antigen is unknown.

The clonotype originates from a human donor in good health (CMV status not recorded). Some clones in this sample may be carry-over from other donors' samples. The specimen comprised cultured PBMCs, sampled from culture after CMV antigen stimulation. The chain employs TRBV7-9 and TRBJ2-7, with D possibly TRBD2 on 5 matching bases. The CDR3 region is CASSSLSGISYEQYF. The DNA of the CDR3 is TGTGCCAGCAGCTCTCTCTCCGGGATCTCCTACGAGCAGTACTTC.